Below, 28 T cell receptor beta chains from the same sample are listed, as sequenced in a study of T cells in localized non-small cell lung cancer. Data came from immunoSEQ multiplex PCR; TCRdb stores just in-frame clones and leaves some out. This table holds tens of thousands of clones, roughly four fifths found once. The source was peripheral blood, collected before any cancer treatment. These receptors were obtained from a male donor older than 55 with stage III squamous cell lung carcinoma.

The sample holds one count of this clone. V is TRBV11-2 and J is TRBJ1-1; tentatively, D is TRBD1 (5 bases). V lost 2 bases to trimming and J lost 0 bases, with 7 bases between them. There are 14 residues in the CDR3. The V gene's germline CDR1 is SGHAT and CDR2 FQNNGV. The DNA of the CDR3 is TGTGCCAGCAGCTTACCAGGGATGAACACTGAAGCTTTCTTT. It is translated as CASSLPGMNTEAFF.

CDR3 region: CASSRDRPDTQYF. The CDR3 DNA is TGTGCCAGCAGTCGGGACAGGCCGGATACGCAGTATTTT. The chain combines TRBV6-5 with TRBJ2-3; TRBD1 matches 8 bases. Trimming cost V 5 bases and J 6 bases; bases outside gene matches: 4. The CDR3 sequence is 13 residues long. Germline CDR1 and CDR2: MNHEY and SVGAGI.

This clone was observed a few times. V and J are TRBV7-9 and TRBJ1-5; D ambiguous. The V and J ends lost 1 base and 6 bases respectively, with 4 bases between them. This CDR3 region has 12 residues. In germline, CDR1 is SEHNR, CDR2 FQNEAQ (reference sequence). CDR3 sequence: CASSLGFQPQHF. The CDR3 DNA reads as TGTGCCAGCAGCTTAGGGTTTCAGCCCCAGCATTTT.

This clone was seen once. CDR3 in amino acids: CASSLGQGNYGYTF. The CDR3 nucleotides are TGTGCCAGCAGCTTGGGACAGGGGAACTATGGCTACACCTTC. The chain combines TRBV11-2 with TRBJ1-2; TRBD1 aligns across 10 bases. The germline V gene encodes CDR1 SGHAT and CDR2 FQNNGV. The CDR3 extends over 14 amino acids. With 3 bases clipped from V and 2 bases from J, the junction kept 0 bases outside the gene matches. The whole variable domain, remainder taken from reference TRBV11-2 and TRBJ1-2, is EAGVAQSPRYKIIEKRQSVAFWCNPISGHATLYWYQQILGQGPKLLIQFQNNGVVDDSQLPKDRFSAERLKGVDSTLKIQPAKLEDSAVYLCASSLGQGNYGYTFGSGTRLTVV.

The rearrangement joins TRBV25-1 to TRBJ2-5, with 7 bases identical to TRBD1. The trim removed 3 bases at V and 7 bases at J, leaving 11 bases unmatched. Looked up from germline, CDR1 is MGHDK and CDR2 is SYGVNS. The CDR3 is made up of 15 amino acids. The CDR3, as DNA: TGTGCCAGCAGTGATACGAGGGGGCCTTTGGGGACCCAGTACTTC. This gives the protein CASSDTRGPLGTQYF.

The chain links TRBV5-1 to TRBJ1-1, with TRBD1 matching over 10 bases. J lost 0 bases, V lost 5 bases, and 7 bases had no gene match. CDR3 length: 16 amino acids. CDR1 and CDR2 from the germline V gene are SGHRS and YFSETQ. CDR3 coding DNA: TGCGCCAGCAGTCCCGGGACAGGGGTTATGAACACTGAAGCTTTCTTT. Translating gives CASSPGTGVMNTEAFF.

The rearrangement uses TRBV5-8 and TRBJ2-2; TRBD1 might be the D (5 bases). V was clipped by 0 bases and J by 6 bases, with 6 bases between them. The CDR3 runs to 13 residues. Germline V gives CDR1 SGHTS, CDR2 YDEGEE. CDR3 nucleotides: TGTGCCAGCAGCTTGGGGGGCCCCGGGGAGCTGTTTTTT. Protein sequence: CASSLGGPGELFF.

V usage is TRBV5-1 and J usage is TRBJ2-2, with 8 bases matching TRBD2. The CDR3 is made up of 14 amino acids. Trimming removed 3 bases from V and 6 bases from J; junction bases left unmatched: 4. Germline V gene data show CDR1 as SGHRS and CDR2 as YFSETQ. The CDR3 region has the DNA TGCGCCAGCAGCTCGGACGGGGGGGCCGGGGAGCTGTTTTTT. Protein product: CASSSDGGAGELFF.

The chain recombines TRBV6-5 with TRBJ2-1; 9 positions match TRBD2. CDR1 is MNHEY, CDR2 SVGAGI, per germline. V trimming: 6 bases; J trimming: 1 base; junction bases outside the gene matches: 4. The CDR3 extends over 15 amino acids. The CDR3 region is CASSLAGPSYNEQFF. CDR3 nucleotides: TGTGCCAGCAGCCTAGCGGGACCGTCCTACAATGAGCAGTTCTTC.

The genes are TRBV30 and TRBJ2-7; D is perhaps TRBD1 (6 bases). CDR3 length: 13 amino acids. The germline V gene has CDR1 GTSNPN and CDR2 SVGIG (reference sequence). The ends were cut back, 7 bases at V and 0 bases at J, with 13 bases in the middle. The CDR3 loop reads CASRGRGSYEQYF. The CDR3 DNA reads TGTGCCTCTAGGGGGAGAGGCTCCTACGAGCAGTACTTC. Looking up the rest from reference TRBV30 and TRBJ2-7 gives the full variable domain: SQTIHQWPATLVQPVGSPLSLECTVEGTSNPNLYWYRQAAGRGLQLLFYSVGIGQISSEVPQNLSASRPQDRQFILSSKKLLLSDSGFYLCASRGRGSYEQYFGPGTRLTVT.

The chain has TRBV19 and TRBJ2-7; 8 bases agree with TRBD1. The V gene end was trimmed by 3 bases and the J gene end by 6 bases; junction bases not matched to a gene: 7. The germline V gene has CDR1 LNHDA and CDR2 SQIVND (reference sequence). This CDR3 contains 14 residues. The CDR3: CASSIGQGAVEQYF. The CDR3 DNA follows: TGTGCCAGTAGTATCGGGCAGGGGGCGGTCGAGCAGTACTTC.

The CDR3 coding sequence is TGTGCCAGCAGCGCCACCCTATCCACCGGGGAGCTGTTTTTT. Encoded protein: CASSATLSTGELFF. The chain employs TRBV11-2 and TRBJ2-2; no reliable D call. Germline CDR1 and CDR2: SGHAT and FQNNGV. The CDR3 is 14 residues long. Trimming left V 5 bases short and J 4 bases short, with 11 bases between.

The chain uses TRBV5-6 and TRBJ1-4, with 9 bases lining up with TRBD1. The V gene end was trimmed by 4 bases and the J gene end by 8 bases; junction bases not matched to a gene: 12. CDR1 is SGHDT, CDR2 YYEEEE, per germline. The CDR3 extends over 16 amino acids. DNA of the CDR3: TGTGCCAGCAGCACTAACAGGGGGCGCCTCCGGGAAAAACTGTTTTTT. This codes for CASSTNRGRLREKLFF. Looking up the rest from reference TRBV5-6 and TRBJ1-4 gives the full variable domain: DAGVTQSPTHLIKTRGQQVTLRCSPKSGHDTVSWYQQALGQGPQFIFQYYEEEERQRGNFPDRFSGHQFPNYSSELNVNALLLGDSALYLCASSTNRGRLREKLFFGSGTQLSVL.

The rearrangement links TRBV5-6 to TRBJ1-5, with a weak D call TRBD1 (5 bases). V was pared by 0 bases and J by 0 bases, with 10 bases between. The CDR3 spans 16 residues. Looked up from germline, CDR1 is SGHDT and CDR2 is YYEEEE. The CDR3 spells CASSLGGTYSNQPQHF. CDR3 in DNA: TGTGCCAGCAGCTTGGGAGGGACTTATAGCAATCAGCCCCAGCATTTT.

The chain is built from TRBV7-9 and TRBJ2-3; 12 bases line up with TRBD2. The V segment lost 6 bases and the J segment 3 bases; nucleotides outside the gene matches: 4. There are 15 residues in the CDR3. Per the germline V gene, CDR1 is SEHNR and CDR2 is FQNEAQ (reference sequence). The CDR3 spells CASSSTSGRTDTQYF. CDR3 DNA: TGTGCCAGCAGTTCTACTAGCGGGAGGACAGATACGCAGTATTTT.

This rearrangement joins TRBV30 to TRBJ1-1; D is possibly TRBD1 (6 bases). The germline V gene encodes CDR1 GTSNPN and CDR2 SVGIG (reference sequence). The CDR3 is 14 residues long. Deletions cut 2 bases from V and 7 bases from J, with 17 bases between. CDR3 sequence: CAWSREGVLSEAFF. The CDR3 bases are TGTGCCTGGAGTCGGGAGGGGGTTCTCAGTGAAGCTTTCTTT.

The chain has TRBV9 and TRBJ2-5, with 11 bases identical to TRBD2. CDR1 and CDR2 from the germline V gene are SGDLS and YYNGEE. There are 15 residues in the CDR3. The J segment lost 4 bases and the V segment lost 0 bases, leaving 2 bases of the junction unmatched. The CDR3 spells CASSVDSGGAETQYF. The CDR3 nucleotides read TGTGCCAGCAGCGTAGATAGCGGGGGGGCAGAGACCCAGTACTTC.

CDR3 bases: TGCGCCAGCAGCCAGGGGACGGAACGCGAGCAGTACTTC. Protein sequence: CASSQGTEREQYF. This rearrangement joins TRBV4-1 to TRBJ2-7; D could derive from TRBD1 or TRBD2 (5 bases each). Looked up from germline, CDR1 is MGHRA and CDR2 is YSYEKL. V shed 3 bases and J shed 6 bases, with 12 bases lying between them. The CDR3 has 13 amino acids.

This clone was picked up one time. V usage is TRBV29-1 and J usage is TRBJ1-1; a possible D gene is TRBD1 (5 bases). Germline V lookup: CDR1 SQVTM, CDR2 ANQGSEA. The V end lost 4 bases, the J end lost 2 bases, and 14 bases lay between the germline ends. This CDR3 comprises 14 residues. CDR3 in DNA: TGCAGCGTTGGCGGGGGGACCATAAACACTGAAGCTTTCTTT. This translates into CSVGGGTINTEAFF.

The genes are TRBV6-5 and TRBJ2-3; 10 nucleotides align to TRBD1. The CDR3 consists of 14 residues. Per the germline V gene, CDR1 is MNHEY and CDR2 is SVGAGI. V trimming: 7 bases; J trimming: 1 base; junction bases outside the gene matches: 2. The CDR3, as DNA: TGTGCCAGCACAGGGACAGGGGGCACAGATACGCAGTATTTT. It encodes CASTGTGGTDTQYF.

Here the CDR3 reads CASSPYRMRQGNYEQYF. CDR3 bases: TGTGCCAGCAGCCCGTACCGAATGAGACAGGGGAACTACGAGCAGTACTTC. The chain recombines TRBV7-8 with TRBJ2-7; 8 bases agree with TRBD1. CDR1 is SGHVS and CDR2 is FQNEAQ in the germline V gene. V lost 5 bases to trimming and J lost 3 bases; unmatched junction nucleotides: 15. This CDR3 is built from 17 residues. Variable domain in full (rest from reference TRBV7-8 and TRBJ2-7): GAGVSQSPRYKVAKRGQDVALRCDPISGHVSLFWYQQALGQGPEFLTYFQNEAQLDKSGLPSDRFFAERPEGSVSTLKIQRTQQEDSAVYLCASSPYRMRQGNYEQYFGPGTRLTVT.

This clone occurred once. V gene TRBV19 combines with J gene TRBJ2-1, with 7 bases fitting TRBD2. The length of the CDR3 is 13 residues. CDR1 is LNHDA and CDR2 is SQIVND in the germline V gene (reference sequence). Germline trimming cut 4 bases from V and 9 bases from J; bases unmatched to any gene: 6. As DNA, the CDR3 is TGTGCCAGTAGTAAATCCCTAGCGGCTGAGCAGTTCTTC. The encoded protein is CASSKSLAAEQFF.

This chain uses TRBV6-1 with TRBJ1-2, with 8 bases identical to TRBD1. Germline loops: CDR1 MNHNS, CDR2 SASEGT. The V and J ends lost 2 bases and 7 bases, in that order; junction bases with no gene match: 6. The CDR3 is made up of 14 amino acids. The CDR3 reads CASSEPDRGAGYTF. As DNA, the CDR3 is TGTGCCAGCAGTGAACCCGACAGGGGAGCTGGCTACACCTTC.

The rearrangement links TRBV7-9 to TRBJ2-1, with a tentative D call TRBD2 (5 bases). The V end was cut by 3 bases, the J end by 4 bases, with 19 bases between. There are 17 residues in the CDR3. CDR1 and CDR2 from the germline V gene are SEHNR and FQNEAQ (reference sequence). The CDR3 sequence: CASSFVRLFPRYNEQFF. The CDR3 nucleotides read TGTGCCAGCAGCTTTGTTAGACTATTTCCTCGTTACAATGAGCAGTTCTTC.

The rearrangement uses TRBV5-1 and TRBJ2-7, with D maybe TRBD1 (5 bases). Trimming left V 2 bases short and J 1 base short, with 7 bases between. The germline gives CDR1 SGHRS, CDR2 YFSETQ. This CDR3 has 13 amino acids. The CDR3 here is CASSFSGSYEQYF. CDR3 coding DNA: TGCGCCAGCAGCTTCTCAGGGTCCTACGAGCAGTACTTC.

The chain combines TRBV29-1 with TRBJ2-3; TRBD1 is a possible D gene (5 bases). The germline V gene has CDR1 SQVTM and CDR2 ANQGSEA. V was clipped by 7 bases and J by 2 bases, with 7 bases between them. This CDR3 region has 11 residues. DNA of the CDR3: TGCAGCGGGACAAACACAGATACGCAGTATTTT. This codes for CSGTNTDTQYF.

The chain combines TRBV9 with TRBJ2-3; TRBD2 agrees at 13 bases. The CDR3 has 17 amino acids. Germline assignment: CDR1 SGDLS and CDR2 YYNGEE. The V and J ends lost 3 bases and 1 base, in that order; junction bases with no gene match: 5. Here the CDR3 reads CASSAGTSGIRTDTQYF. The DNA of the CDR3 is TGTGCCAGCAGCGCCGGGACTAGCGGGATTCGCACAGATACGCAGTATTTT.

This clone was seen more than once but under ten times. The chain recombines TRBV9 with TRBJ1-1; D remains ambiguous. The V gene lost 3 bases and the J gene lost 7 bases, with 13 bases spanning the gap. The CDR3 sequence is 13 residues long. Germline CDR1 reads SGDLS; CDR2 reads YYNGEE. CDR3 loop: CASSGQTLNEAFF. As DNA, the CDR3 is TGTGCCAGCAGCGGGCAGACCCTGAATGAAGCTTTCTTT. The variable domain in full, with the rest retrieved from reference TRBV9 and TRBJ1-1, is DSGVTQTPKHLITATGQRVTLRCSPRSGDLSVYWYQQSLDQGLQFLIQYYNGEERAKGNILERFSAQQFPDLHSELNLSSLELGDSALYFCASSGQTLNEAFFGQGTRLTVV.